This is a list of T cell receptor beta chains from one sample in a study of PD-1 blockade in classical Hodgkin lymphoma. Using immunoSEQ multiplex PCR, the repertoire was profiled, and TCRdb retains in-frame clones only, with some absent. The sample has around 39,000 clones; 76% are singletons. The specimen comprised peripheral blood mononuclear cells (PBMCs), sampled before the second cycle of nivolumab. The receptors derive from a human donor with classical Hodgkin lymphoma. Both conserved end residues are part of each CDR3. Each record gives: V gene, D gene, clone size, J gene, CDR3 DNA, CDR3 protein. A D gene is named only where the DNA matches it firmly. The listing skips clone size in some rows; elsewhere it reads once, few, many or a size class.

v_call: TRBV5-5; d_call: NA; clone_size: once; j_call: TRBJ2-5; cdr3_nt: TGTGCCAGCAGCTTGACACAGGTCCAAGAGACCCAGTACTTC; cdr3_aa: CASSLTQVQETQYF
v_call: TRBV9; d_call: TRBD2; clone_size: NA; j_call: TRBJ2-3; cdr3_nt: TGTGCCAGCAGCGTACGAACGGGGGGAAGCACAGATACGCAGTATTTT; cdr3_aa: CASSVRTGGSTDTQYF
v_call: TRBV7-2; d_call: NA; clone_size: NA; j_call: TRBJ2-3; cdr3_nt: TGTGCCAGCAGGCAGGGGGGCGGCGAGGGCACAGATACGCAGTATTTT; cdr3_aa: CASRQGGGEGTDTQYF
v_call: TRBV5-1; d_call: NA; clone_size: NA; j_call: TRBJ1-6; cdr3_nt: TGCGCCAGCAGCTTGGGCTCCTATAATTCACCCCTCCACTTT; cdr3_aa: CASSLGSYNSPLHF
v_call: TRBV7-2; d_call: NA; clone_size: NA; j_call: TRBJ1-1; cdr3_nt: TGTGCCAGCAGCTTAACCTCAGCTCTTTTTTTT; cdr3_aa: CASSLTSALFF
v_call: TRBV30; d_call: NA; clone_size: medium-sized; j_call: TRBJ1-4; cdr3_nt: TGTGCCTGGAGTGTATACGGAGCCCTTAATGAAAAACTGTTTTTT; cdr3_aa: CAWSVYGALNEKLFF
v_call: TRBV4-1; d_call: NA; clone_size: NA; j_call: TRBJ2-7; cdr3_nt: TGCGCCAGCAGCCAAGCCCGCGGAGGGTATCCCTACGAGCAGTACTTC; cdr3_aa: CASSQARGGYPYEQYF
v_call: TRBV7-8; d_call: NA; clone_size: NA; j_call: TRBJ2-5; cdr3_nt: TGTGCCAGCAGCTCACTAGGGATCCAAGAGACCCAGTACTTC; cdr3_aa: CASSSLGIQETQYF
v_call: TRBV5-1; d_call: TRBD2; clone_size: NA; j_call: TRBJ2-1; cdr3_nt: TGCGCCAGCAGCTTGAGTAGCGGGGGGGCGTACAATGAGCAGTTCTTC; cdr3_aa: CASSLSSGGAYNEQFF
v_call: TRBV7-3; d_call: NA; clone_size: NA; j_call: TRBJ2-3; cdr3_nt: TGTGCCAGCAGCTTTCGACTCGATGCAGATACGCAGTATTTT; cdr3_aa: CASSFRLDADTQYF
v_call: TRBV4-3; d_call: NA; clone_size: once; j_call: TRBJ2-7; cdr3_nt: TGCGCCAGCAGCCCCGACCAAGGTTCTACCTACGAGCAGTACTTC; cdr3_aa: CASSPDQGSTYEQYF
v_call: TRBV7-9; d_call: TRBD1; clone_size: NA; j_call: TRBJ1-1; cdr3_nt: TGTGCCAGCAGCTTAGACAGGGGCACTGAAGCTTTCTTT; cdr3_aa: CASSLDRGTEAFF
v_call: TRBV19; d_call: NA; clone_size: NA; j_call: TRBJ1-1; cdr3_nt: TGTGCCAGTAGTATAACCCACAGGCTGGAGGCTTTCTTT; cdr3_aa: CASSITHRLEAFF
v_call: TRBV7-3; d_call: NA; clone_size: NA; j_call: TRBJ2-3; cdr3_nt: TGTGCCAGCAGCTATACAGGGATCCCCACAGATACGCAGTATTTT; cdr3_aa: CASSYTGIPTDTQYF
v_call: TRBV18; d_call: NA; clone_size: NA; j_call: TRBJ1-1; cdr3_nt: TGTGCCAGCTCCAAGGGGGGGGGCCGGAACACTGAAGCTTTCTTT; cdr3_aa: CASSKGGGRNTEAFF
v_call: TRBV5-8; d_call: NA; clone_size: NA; j_call: TRBJ1-2; cdr3_nt: TGTGCCAGCAGCTTATCACAGGGCTATGGCTACACCTTC; cdr3_aa: CASSLSQGYGYTF
v_call: TRBV5-1; d_call: NA; clone_size: NA; j_call: TRBJ2-7; cdr3_nt: TGCGCCAGCAGCGACCAATCTCGGGCTTTTCACGAGCAGTACTTC; cdr3_aa: CASSDQSRAFHEQYF
v_call: TRBV18; d_call: NA; clone_size: NA; j_call: TRBJ1-2; cdr3_nt: TGTGCCAGCTCAGAGAGAGGGAGCTATGGCTACACCTTC; cdr3_aa: CASSERGSYGYTF
v_call: TRBV6-6; d_call: NA; clone_size: once; j_call: TRBJ2-7; cdr3_nt: TGTGCCAGCACTGGGGCAGCCGCCTACGAGCAGTACTTC; cdr3_aa: CASTGAAAYEQYF
v_call: TRBV29-1; d_call: NA; clone_size: NA; j_call: TRBJ2-5; cdr3_nt: TGCAGCGCTTCCAAATTGGGGGGTCAAGAGACCCAGTACTTC; cdr3_aa: CSASKLGGQETQYF
v_call: TRBV9; d_call: NA; clone_size: NA; j_call: TRBJ1-6; cdr3_nt: TGTGCCAGCAGCGTATCCCAACAGGATTCCTATAATTCACCCCTCCACTTT; cdr3_aa: CASSVSQQDSYNSPLHF
v_call: TRBV4-3; d_call: TRBD1; clone_size: NA; j_call: TRBJ2-3; cdr3_nt: TGCGCCAGCAGCCCCGGGACAGGGTATGAGTATACGCAGTATTTT; cdr3_aa: CASSPGTGYEYTQYF
v_call: TRBV5-1; d_call: NA; clone_size: NA; j_call: TRBJ2-4; cdr3_nt: TGCGCCAGCAGCTCCAGCCCCCTGGTAGCCACAGGTAGCATTCAGTACTTC; cdr3_aa: CASSSSPLVATGSIQYF
v_call: TRBV19; d_call: NA; clone_size: NA; j_call: TRBJ1-2; cdr3_nt: TGTGCCAGTAGTATCGACCCCAGAACCTATGGCTACACCTTC; cdr3_aa: CASSIDPRTYGYTF
v_call: TRBV10-3; d_call: NA; clone_size: NA; j_call: TRBJ1-4; cdr3_nt: TGTGCCATCGCGGCGGGTGATGACAGCGCAACTAATGAAAAACTGTTTTTT; cdr3_aa: CAIAAGDDSATNEKLFF